A selection of T cell receptor beta chains follows, all from one sample in a study of blood T cells in healthy people across ages. Via MiXCR, TCRdb re-called the 5' RACE reads, giving one row per CDR3 protein. The sample shows 1,300,000 or so distinct CDR3 sequences, around 59% of them seen only once. The sequenced sample was blood. All receptors come from a man aged 18 to 29 in good health. The CDR3 runs from the conserved cysteine through the conserved F or W. A D gene is named only where the DNA matches it firmly. Clone sizes are given selectively: once, few, many, or a class where the clone is expanded.

j_call d_call v_call clone_size cdr3_aa cdr3_nt
TRBJ1-2 NA TRBV7-9 NA CASSLGVAGTGYTF TGTGCCAGCAGCTTAGGTGTTGCGGGGACTGGCTACACCTTC
TRBJ2-3 NA TRBV27 NA CASSPGPSPATDTQYF TGTGCCAGCAGTCCCGGACCCTCGCCCGCCACGGATACGCAGTATTTT
TRBJ2-5 NA TRBV4-1 NA CASSPNDRVQETQYF TGCGCCAGCAGCCCGAATGACAGAGTTCAAGAGACCCAGTACTTC
TRBJ1-1 NA TRBV7-9 NA CASSAQTAEAFF TGTGCCAGCAGCGCCCAAACGGCTGAAGCTTTCTTT
TRBJ2-5 NA TRBV12-3/TRBV12-4 NA CASSPGGVGSQETQYF TGTGCCAGCAGTCCCGGGGGCGTGGGGTCCCAAGAGACCCAGTACTTC
TRBJ2-1 TRBD2 TRBV29-1 few CSVELAGGFNEQFF TGCAGCGTTGAACTAGCGGGAGGGTTTAATGAGCAGTTCTTC
TRBJ2-3 NA TRBV7-2 NA CASSLEVLAASTGTQYF TGTGCCAGCAGCTTAGAAGTTCTAGCAGCCAGCACAGGTACGCAGTATTTT
TRBJ2-1 TRBD2 TRBV5-5 NA CASSDLAGGIHNEQFF TGTGCCAGCAGCGACCTAGCGGGGGGGATCCACAATGAGCAGTTCTTC
TRBJ1-6 NA TRBV6-5 NA CASSPRGISYNSPLHF TGTGCCAGCAGTCCCAGGGGCATCTCCTATAATTCGCCCCTCCACTTT
TRBJ2-3 NA TRBV12-3/TRBV12-4 few CASSPGTQYF TGTGCCAGCAGTCCCGGTACGCAGTATTTT
TRBJ1-2 NA TRBV20-1 few CSAPLYGYTF TGCAGTGCTCCCCTCTATGGCTACACCTTC
TRBJ1-1 NA TRBV29-1 NA CSVGGPETFF TGCAGCGTTGGGGGACCGGAAACTTTCTTT
TRBJ2-5 TRBD1 TRBV14 few CASSQTTGVRETQYF TGTGCCAGCAGCCAAACGACAGGGGTAAGAGAGACCCAGTACTTC
TRBJ2-1 TRBD2 TRBV5-1 NA CASSLKTSVGDNEQFF TGCGCCAGCAGCTTGAAGACTAGCGTGGGAGACAATGAGCAGTTCTTC
TRBJ2-2 TRBD1 TRBV11-3 NA CASSPLRGQGGELFF TGTGCCAGCAGCCCCCTCAGGGGGCAAGGCGGGGAGCTGTTTTTT
TRBJ2-3 NA TRBV29-1 NA CSVLPSGGDTQYF TGCAGCGTTCTTCCCAGCGGCGGAGATACGCAGTATTTT
TRBJ2-7 NA TRBV6-6 NA CASSLFWGEISTYEQYF TGTGCCAGCAGTTTATTCTGGGGGGAGATTTCTACCTACGAGCAGTACTTC
TRBJ2-1 NA TRBV5-1 NA CASSLEAPTDNEQFF TGCGCCAGCAGCTTGGAGGCCCCCACAGACAATGAGCAGTTCTTC
TRBJ1-1 NA TRBV20-1 NA CSARDSARVVNTEAFF TGCAGTGCTAGAGATTCGGCGAGGGTTGTGAACACTGAAGCTTTCTTT
TRBJ2-7 NA TRBV7-9 few CAVGRDSYEQYF TGTGCCGTTGGACGGGACTCCTACGAGCAGTACTTC
TRBJ2-5 NA TRBV20-1 NA CSARNYRVGETQYF TGCAGTGCTAGAAACTACAGGGTTGGGGAGACCCAGTACTTC
TRBJ2-5 TRBD1 TRBV4-1 NA CASSKTTGGARGETQYF TGCGCCAGCAGCAAGACCACAGGGGGCGCGAGAGGAGAGACCCAGTACTTC
TRBJ2-1 TRBD1 TRBV6-2/TRBV6-3 few CASSGTEYNEQFF TGTGCCAGCAGCGGGACAGAATACAATGAGCAGTTCTTC
TRBJ1-2 NA TRBV7-2 few CASTLSDHYGYTF TGTGCCAGCACCCTGAGCGACCACTATGGCTACACCTTC
TRBJ2-7 TRBD1 TRBV6-6 few CASSWTGLGGEQYF TGTGCCAGCAGTTGGACAGGGTTAGGTGGCGAGCAGTACTTC
TRBJ2-5 TRBD2 TRBV29-1 NA CSVGSTSVETQYF TGCAGCGTTGGGTCGACTAGCGTGGAGACCCAGTACTTC
TRBJ2-7 TRBD2 TRBV6-1 NA CASRDSGTSGRLYEQYF TGTGCCAGCAGGGACAGCGGGACTAGCGGGAGGCTCTACGAGCAGTACTTC
TRBJ1-1 TRBD1 TRBV2 once CASRPGTGYAFF TGTGCCAGTCGTCCGGGGACAGGGTACGCTTTCTTT
TRBJ2-6 TRBD1 TRBV6-1 NA CASSPLAGGVGANVLTF TGTGCCAGCAGTCCCTTGGCAGGGGGCGTTGGGGCCAACGTCCTGACTTTC
TRBJ2-5 TRBD1 TRBV29-1 NA CSVEGTGGAPMYF TGCAGCGTCGAGGGGACAGGAGGGGCACCCATGTACTTC
TRBJ1-6 NA TRBV20-1 NA CSASRPGADNSPLHF TGCAGTGCTAGTAGGCCTGGCGCGGATAATTCACCCCTCCACTTT
TRBJ2-4 NA TRBV28 NA CASSLFGARNIQYF TGTGCCAGCAGTTTATTCGGGGCGCGGAACATTCAGTACTTC
TRBJ2-3 NA TRBV12-3/TRBV12-4 NA CASSLGRRAKADTQYF TGTGCCAGCAGTTTGGGACGGAGGGCCAAGGCAGATACGCAGTATTTT
TRBJ2-7 NA TRBV5-4 NA CASRGRGSSYEQYF TGTGCCAGCCGCGGCAGGGGAAGCTCCTACGAGCAGTACTTC
TRBJ2-7 NA TRBV6-5 few CASSYSIATGSYEQYF TGTGCCAGCAGTTACTCGATCGCGACAGGCTCCTACGAGCAGTACTTC
TRBJ2-7 NA TRBV4-3 few CASSQDFQGSYEQYF TGCGCCAGCAGCCAAGATTTCCAGGGCTCCTACGAGCAGTACTTC
TRBJ2-3 TRBD1 TRBV29-1 NA CSVETTWDREIRADTQYF TGCAGCGTTGAGACAACGTGGGACAGGGAGATTCGAGCAGATACGCAGTATTTT
TRBJ2-7 TRBD1 TRBV6-5 once CASSRQGIIGDEQYF TGTGCCAGCAGTAGACAGGGGATTATCGGCGACGAGCAGTACTTC
TRBJ2-3 NA TRBV10-3 NA CAIGAPRHAPDTQYF TGTGCCATCGGGGCCCCTCGGCACGCACCAGATACGCAGTATTTT
TRBJ2-7 NA TRBV3-1 once CASSPLQGLGTYEQYF TGTGCCAGCAGCCCACTTCAGGGACTGGGCACCTACGAGCAGTACTTC
TRBJ1-5 TRBD1 TRBV6-1 NA CASRSRGQSNQPQHF TGTGCCAGCAGGTCCAGGGGGCAAAGTAATCAGCCCCAGCATTTT
TRBJ2-7 NA TRBV14 NA CASSQARGPGNEQYF TGTGCCAGCAGCCAAGCGAGGGGCCCAGGTAATGAGCAGTACTTC
TRBJ2-3 NA TRBV24-1 NA CTTNEGSTDTQYF TGTACCACCAATGAGGGCTCAACAGATACGCAGTATTTT